Given below is one T cell receptor (beta chain) in context. No cognate antigen has been identified for it. No base-level quality is on record; no much larger clone is a single base apart. This record belongs to a study of T cell repertoires in cytomegalovirus infection (dated by TCRdb to about 2019). Looking at the study overall: Peptide stimulations targeted recently identified HLA-C-restricted CMV epitopes, whose presentation resists viral immunomodulation, together with well-studied HLA-B-restricted epitopes. Donor HLA type was relevant to the analysis, because carriage of CMV infection together with the matching HLA type was indicated by public TCR beta signatures.

The full study reports these points: The ex vivo response was dominated by HLA-C-restricted CMV-specific TCR beta clonotypes, and the single most frequent clonotype in two of eight donors was supplied by these HLA-C-restricted clonotypes. In both this cohort and an independent cohort of approximately 350 donors, the cumulative frequency of public TCR beta family members distinguished carriers of CMV infection plus the relevant HLA type.

Sequenced using an Illumina HiSeq 1500. The public sequencing data were trimmed at Q25 with fastp and processed into clonotypes with MiXCR by TCRdb, which kept only in-frame beta chains. Every distinct CDR3 protein forms one entry, paired with its most common genes and DNA. The sample contains approximately 1,000,000 distinct CDR3 sequences, 30% to 40% of them found a single time. The ten largest clones capture about an eighth of the sample. The sample's treatment or condition, from its label and the paper: in vitro stimulation with specific CMV peptide epitopes to enrich CMV-specific T cells. The CDR3 measures 16 amino acids from cysteine to phenylalanine. Only the CDR3 region is kept as DNA, spanning 48 bases read in frame from base 1. Cut back by 1 base and 4 bases, the V and J ends lie 14 bases apart. The CDR1 and CDR2 encoded by the germline V gene (reference sequence) are SGHAT and FQDESV.

This TCR was recovered from a human donor in good health (CMV status not recorded). Some clones in this sample may be carry-over from other donors' samples. This chain is built from TRBV11-1 and TRBJ2-1; the D gene is not confidently resolved. The specimen comprised cultured CD8+ T cells from PBMCs, sampled from culture after CMV antigen stimulation. The CDR3 protein: CASSLVWQALYNEQFF. The DNA sequence is TGTGCCAGCAGCTTAGTGTGGCAGGCGCTTTACAATGAGCAGTTCTTC.